The 18 T cell receptor beta chains below were found in one sample sequenced in a study of T cells in Graves' hyperthyroidism and ophthalmopathy. TCR beta CDR3 sequences were amplified from RNA transcripts. HTBI primers drove first-round RT-PCR of the TCR CDR3. From the multiplex PCR reads, TCRdb called clonotypes with MiXCR, one entry per CDR3 protein. Of 800,000 or so distinct CDR3 sequences in the sample, roughly 40% were seen once. The sequenced material came from blood. These receptors were collected from a man between 18 and 29 years old with Graves' hyperthyroidism.

V is TRBV2 and J is TRBJ2-2; 10 nucleotides align to TRBD1. CDR1 is SNHLY, CDR2 FYNNEI, per germline. The ends lost 9 bases at V and 8 bases at J; junction bases unmatched: 9. The CDR3 consists of 14 residues. The DNA for the CDR3 is TGTGCCAGGACCGGACAGGGGGACCCGGGGGAGCTGTTTTTT. Protein: CARTGQGDPGELFF.

This clonotype was counted ten times or more. This chain connects TRBV7-9 to TRBJ2-5; TRBD2 matches at 12 bases. CDR3 length equals 17 residues. Trimming removed 4 bases from V and 0 bases from J; junction bases left unmatched: 6. The germline gives CDR1 SEHNR, CDR2 FQNEAQ (reference sequence). The CDR3: CASSSWTSGTYQETQYF. The CDR3 coding sequence is TGTGCCAGCAGCTCCTGGACTAGCGGGACGTACCAAGAGACCCAGTACTTC.

This chain uses TRBV6-8 with TRBJ1-1; D is uncertain. The CDR3 is made up of 14 amino acids. Trimming shortened V by 8 bases and J by 4 bases, and 17 bases separated the two germline ends. Germline CDR1 MNHGY, CDR2 SAAAGT. CDR3: CASSPEGVSTEAFF. Here the CDR3 DNA reads TGTGCCAGCTCACCGGAGGGAGTGAGCACTGAAGCTTTCTTT.

There are a few counts of this clonotype. The chain joins TRBV7-9 to TRBJ1-1; tentative D call: TRBD1 (6 bases). Germline V gene data show CDR1 as SEHNR and CDR2 as FQNEAQ (reference sequence). The germline V and J ends were trimmed by 5 bases and 4 bases, with 11 bases remaining between them. CDR3 size: 13 residues. CDR3 DNA: TGTGCCAGCAGCCCCGGACAGAGCACTGAAGCTTTCTTT. Amino acids: CASSPGQSTEAFF.

V usage is TRBV20-1 and J usage is TRBJ2-3; 9 nucleotides agree with TRBD2. The CDR3 contains 13 residues. J was trimmed by 6 bases and V by 8 bases; bases with no gene match: 9. Germline loops: CDR1 DFQATT, CDR2 SNEGSKA (reference sequence). The CDR3 DNA is TGCAGTTCAAGCGGGGGGCGCCGGGATACGCAGTATTTT. Its translation: CSSSGGRRDTQYF.

The rearrangement links TRBV19 to TRBJ1-2; tentatively, D is TRBD1 (6 bases). The CDR3 totals 16 residues. V shed 9 bases and J shed 5 bases, with 25 bases lying between them. Germline loops: CDR1 LNHDA, CDR2 SQIVND (reference sequence). The CDR3 is CASHVQGAISSYGYTF. CDR3 bases: TGTGCCAGCCACGTACAGGGAGCAATATCCTCATATGGCTACACCTTC.

This clonotype was seen only a few times. The chain links TRBV29-1 to TRBJ2-3, with TRBD2 matching over 11 bases. The length of the CDR3 is 16 residues. Germline V lookup: CDR1 SQVTM, CDR2 ANQGSEA. The trim removed 0 bases at V and 5 bases at J, leaving 7 bases unmatched. In DNA form, the CDR3 reads TGCAGCGTTGAAGATCCGGGACTAGCGGAGTTAGATACGCAGTATTTT. It encodes CSVEDPGLAELDTQYF.

This clonotype was found a few times. This chain links TRBV10-3 with TRBJ2-7; possibly TRBD2 for D (5 bases). The germline V gene has CDR1 ENHRY and CDR2 SYGVKD. This CDR3 is built from 16 residues. The V and J ends lost 10 bases and 5 bases respectively, with 27 bases between them. The CDR3 DNA reads as TGTGCCAGCACCAAAGGCCGAGACCGGGATAGGAACGAGCAGTACTTC. Protein sequence: CASTKGRDRDRNEQYF.

Only a few counts were recorded for this clonotype. V is TRBV7-9 and J is TRBJ2-6, with a possible D match to TRBD1 (6 bases). Deletions cut 5 bases from V and 2 bases from J, with 13 bases between. Germline V CDR1 and CDR2: SEHNR, FQNEAQ (reference sequence). The CDR3 runs 16 residues. The CDR3 DNA reads TGTGCCAGCAGCCAAGAGGCAGGGGCTGGGGCCAACGTCCTGACTTTC. It translates to CASSQEAGAGANVLTF.

The J gene is TRBJ2-3, the V gene TRBV25-1, with 9 bases that match TRBD2. CDR1 and CDR2 from the germline V gene are MGHDK and SYGVNS. V lost 1 base to trimming and J lost 4 bases; unmatched junction nucleotides: 9. This CDR3 region has 17 residues. The CDR3 spells CASSESRRGGRADTQYF. The CDR3 DNA reads TGTGCCAGCAGTGAATCCAGGCGGGGGGGCCGCGCAGATACGCAGTATTTT.

This clonotype was picked up many times. The V gene is TRBV19, the J gene TRBJ1-2; D not certain. V lost 4 bases and J 5 bases, leaving 8 bases between the germline ends. The CDR3 contains 12 residues. Germline loops: CDR1 LNHDA, CDR2 SQIVND (reference sequence). Written as DNA, the CDR3 is TGTGCCAGTAGTACCGCTTCGTATGGCTACACCTTC. Residues: CASSTASYGYTF.

The chain has TRBV20-1 and TRBJ2-7; no clear D. Trimming took off 3 bases at V and 6 bases at J, with 9 bases between the two ends. This CDR3 region has 11 residues. CDR1 and CDR2 from the germline V gene are DFQATT and SNEGSKA (reference sequence). CDR3: CSASPGGEQYF. CDR3 coding DNA: TGCAGTGCTAGCCCTGGCGGCGAGCAGTACTTC.

This clonotype was seen repeatedly, ten times or more. J is TRBJ1-1 and V is TRBV7-2; unclear D gene. This CDR3 region has 14 residues. Trimming left V 2 bases short and J 1 base short, with 8 bases between. CDR1 and CDR2 (germline): SGHTA, FQGNSA. CDR3 in amino acids: CASSLFGKNTEAFF. The CDR3 DNA follows: TGTGCCAGCAGCTTATTTGGGAAGAACACTGAAGCTTTCTTT.

Points on this clonotype: The junction differs from germline at one of its ends, possibly a read error. The V gene is TRBV9, the J gene TRBJ1-1, with 9 bases matching TRBD1. The CDR3 is 17 amino acids. Germline V gene sequence: CDR1 SGDLS, CDR2 YYNGEE. CDR3 protein: CASSPTPGQGSWTEAFF. The CDR3 region has the DNA TGCGCCAGCAGCCCAACCCCGGGACAGGGTTCTTGGACTGAAGCTTTCTTT.

This clonotype was counted between two and nine times. The rearrangement uses TRBV20-1 and TRBJ1-5, with D possibly matching TRBD1 (5 bases). This CDR3 comprises 13 residues. Per germline, CDR1 DFQATT and CDR2 SNEGSKA (reference sequence). V lost 2 bases to trimming and J lost 4 bases, with 9 bases between them. CDR3 bases: TGCAGTGCTAGACAGGGACCAAATCAGCCCCAGCATTTT. Translating it yields CSARQGPNQPQHF.

This clonotype was observed a few times. The chain carries TRBV7-9 and TRBJ2-5; possible D gene TRBD2, 6 bases. Germline V gene sequence: CDR1 SEHNR, CDR2 FQNEAQ (reference sequence). Between the trimmed V and J ends, which lost 11 bases and 5 bases, there was a span of 6 bases. CDR3 length equals 9 residues. CDR3 amino acids: CAGGETQYF. DNA for the CDR3: TGTGCCGGGGGGGAGACCCAGTACTTC.

This clonotype was seen a few times. The J gene is TRBJ2-2, the V gene TRBV19; 11 nucleotides line up with TRBD1. The V gene's germline CDR1 is LNHDA and CDR2 SQIVND (reference sequence). V shed 7 bases and J 6 bases; nucleotides not matched to a gene: 4. CDR3 length: 14 amino acids. CDR3 nucleotide sequence: TGTGCCAGTAAGGCGGGACAGGGGGCCGGGGAGCTGTTTTTT. Its protein product is CASKAGQGAGELFF.

V usage is TRBV24-1 and J usage is TRBJ2-5; 10 bases are a match to TRBD1. Germline trimming cut 1 base from V and 5 bases from J; bases unmatched to any gene: 3. The CDR3 spans 15 residues. Germline-derived CDR1 and CDR2 are KGHDR and SFDVKD. DNA of the CDR3: TGTGCCACCAGTGATTTTCGGGACAGGGGTGAGACCCAGTACTTC. The encoded protein is CATSDFRDRGETQYF.